Listed below are T cell receptor beta chains from one sample, sequenced in a study of blood T cell repertoires in COVID-19. The protocol was immunoSEQ multiplex PCR, while the TCRdb copy is restricted to in-frame clones and leaves out a portion. The data hold approximately 360,000 clones, with around four fifths observed a single time. The sample comprised PBMCs or T cells enriched from blood (not recorded which). The receptors were sampled from a woman aged 50 to 60 who had recovered from COVID-19. Each CDR3 is given with its conserved first and last residue. The D gene is left open where the match is weak. Clone size is shown for a subset of rows, as once, few, many or a class of expanded clone.

size	V	D	J	CDR3	DNA
.	TRBV2	TRBD1	TRBJ2-1	CASSEETGTPYNEQFF	TGTGCCAGCAGCGAAGAGACAGGGACCCCCTACAATGAGCAGTTCTTC
.	TRBV28	TRBD2	TRBJ2-2	CASSISGGVNTGELFF	TGTGCCAGCAGTATAAGCGGGGGTGTTAACACCGGGGAGCTGTTTTTT
.	TRBV19	.	TRBJ1-1	CASRGPAEAFF	TGTGCCAGTAGGGGTCCAGCGGAGGCTTTCTTT
.	TRBV5-1	.	TRBJ2-7	CASSLDIGLGGYEQYF	TGCGCCAGCAGCTTGGACATCGGACTAGGGGGCTACGAGCAGTACTTC
once	TRBV30	.	TRBJ1-6	CAWSPDRLGISPLHF	TGTGCCTGGAGTCCAGACAGGCTGGGGATTTCACCCCTCCACTTT
.	TRBV7-2	TRBD1	TRBJ2-3	CASSPYQGVTDTQYF	TGTGCCAGCAGCCCTTACCAGGGGGTCACAGATACGCAGTATTTT
.	TRBV10-2	.	TRBJ1-1	CASSVRGTTEAFF	TGCGCCAGCAGTGTAAGGGGGACCACTGAAGCTTTCTTT
.	TRBV27	TRBD1	TRBJ1-6	CATSTQGSLNSPLHF	TGTGCCACCTCAACACAGGGGAGCCTAAATTCACCCCTCCACTTT
.	TRBV7-2	TRBD2	TRBJ2-3	CASSFSGGEGDTQYF	TGTGCCAGCAGCTTTAGCGGGGGGGAGGGAGATACGCAGTATTTT
.	TRBV2	.	TRBJ2-5	CASSEVRGGTHQETQYF	TGTGCCAGCAGTGAAGTAAGGGGGGGAACCCACCAAGAGACCCAGTACTTC
.	TRBV19	TRBD1	TRBJ1-3	CASSQGRGRGPNTIYF	TGTGCCAGTAGCCAGGGGCGGGGCAGGGGGCCGAACACCATATATTTT
.	TRBV2	.	TRBJ1-5	CASSETGIDQPQHF	TGTGCCAGCAGTGAAACAGGGATCGATCAGCCCCAGCATTTT
.	TRBV5-1	TRBD1	TRBJ1-4	CASTETGVIMDEKLFF	TGCGCCAGCACCGAGACAGGGGTGATCATGGATGAAAAACTGTTTTTT
once	TRBV11-2	.	TRBJ1-5	CASSSEGYGNQPQHF	TGTGCCAGCAGCTCGGAGGGGTATGGCAATCAGCCCCAGCATTTT
.	TRBV28	TRBD1	TRBJ1-2	CASSLYQAGQDYGYTF	TGTGCCAGCAGTTTATATCAGGCGGGACAGGACTATGGCTACACCTTC
once	TRBV29-1	.	TRBJ1-2	CSARQATGDGYTF	TGCAGCGCTCGACAGGCCACTGGCGATGGCTACACCTTC
.	TRBV14	TRBD2	TRBJ2-7	CASSQGLSSGEWDEQYF	TGTGCCAGCAGCCAAGGTCTAAGTAGCGGGGAATGGGACGAGCAGTACTTC
.	TRBV19	TRBD1	TRBJ1-2	CASRGQGAYGYTF	TGTGCCAGTAGGGGACAGGGGGCATATGGCTACACCTTC
few	TRBV28	.	TRBJ1-6	CASSQRDSPLHF	TGTGCCAGCAGTCAACGGGATTCACCCCTCCACTTT
.	TRBV12-3/TRBV12-4	.	TRBJ1-2	CASRRGPNYGYTF	TGTGCCAGCCGAAGGGGCCCTAACTATGGCTACACCTTC
.	TRBV7-9	TRBD1	TRBJ1-1	CASSHQGAETEAFF	TGTGCCAGCAGCCACCAGGGGGCAGAGACTGAAGCTTTCTTT
few	TRBV7-2	TRBD2	TRBJ2-7	CASSGLGLADFSYEQYF	TGTGCCAGCAGCGGTCTCGGTCTAGCGGACTTCTCCTACGAGCAGTACTTC
.	TRBV30	.	TRBJ1-1	CAWNRSPDTEAFF	TGTGCCTGGAACAGATCCCCTGACACTGAAGCTTTCTTT
.	TRBV12-2	.	TRBJ2-2	CASRLIELAEVTGELFF	TGTGCAAGTCGCTTAATTGAACTAGCGGAAGTTACCGGGGAGCTGTTTTTT
.	TRBV11-3	TRBD2	TRBJ2-1	CASSLVGTRPYNEQFF	TGTGCCAGCAGCTTAGTAGGGACTAGGCCTTACAATGAGCAGTTCTTC
.	TRBV6-4	.	TRBJ1-2	CASSQGSRYGYTF	TGTGCCAGCAGTCAGGGCTCGCGCTATGGCTACACCTTC
.	TRBV6-2/TRBV6-3	.	TRBJ2-7	CASSYRVATRYEQYF	TGTGCCAGCAGTTACCGTGTGGCCACCCGCTACGAGCAGTACTTC
.	TRBV5-4	.	TRBJ1-2	CASSLGRPYGYTF	TGTGCCAGCAGCTTGGGGCGGCCCTATGGCTACACCTTC
.	TRBV5-1	TRBD1	TRBJ1-1	CASRRTGETEAFF	TGCGCCAGCAGGAGGACAGGGGAAACTGAAGCTTTCTTT
.	TRBV27	.	TRBJ1-5	CASSYTRDINQPQHF	TGTGCCAGCAGTTACACCCGGGACATAAATCAGCCCCAGCATTTT
.	TRBV2	TRBD2	TRBJ2-1	CASSLEGLVGSNEQFF	TGTGCCAGCAGTCTGGAGGGACTAGTGGGTTCCAATGAGCAGTTCTTC
.	TRBV18	.	TRBJ1-1	CASSPFLGAGMNTEAFF	TGTGCCAGCTCACCATTCTTAGGGGCAGGGATGAACACTGAAGCTTTCTTT
.	TRBV7-2	.	TRBJ1-1	CASSPRQPVDTEAFF	TGTGCCAGCAGTCCGAGACAGCCAGTCGACACTGAAGCTTTCTTT
.	TRBV30	.	TRBJ1-5	CAWGPGGNQPQHF	TGTGCCTGGGGCCCGGGGGGGAATCAGCCCCAGCATTTT
.	TRBV29-1	.	TRBJ2-1	CSVEDQAPESYNEQFF	TGCAGCGTTGAAGATCAGGCACCCGAATCTTACAATGAGCAGTTCTTC
.	TRBV7-2	TRBD1	TRBJ1-1	CASSRTGLNTEAFF	TGTGCCAGCAGCCGGACAGGGTTGAACACTGAAGCTTTCTTT
.	TRBV5-4	TRBD2	TRBJ2-7	CASSQGLAGVLEQYF	TGTGCCAGCAGCCAAGGACTAGCGGGAGTCCTCGAGCAGTACTTC